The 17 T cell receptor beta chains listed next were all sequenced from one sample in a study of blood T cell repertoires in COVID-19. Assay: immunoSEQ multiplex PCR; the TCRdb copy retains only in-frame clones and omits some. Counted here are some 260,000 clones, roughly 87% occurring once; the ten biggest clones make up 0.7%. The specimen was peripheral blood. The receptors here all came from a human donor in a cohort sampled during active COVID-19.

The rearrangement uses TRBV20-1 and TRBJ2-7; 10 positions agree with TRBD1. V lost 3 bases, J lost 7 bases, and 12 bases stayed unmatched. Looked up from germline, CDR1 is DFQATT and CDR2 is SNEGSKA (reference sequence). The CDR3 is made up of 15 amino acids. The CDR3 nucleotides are TGCAGTGCTAGTACCGGGGACAGGGGCCTTGTGGAGCAGTACTTC. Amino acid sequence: CSASTGDRGLVEQYF.

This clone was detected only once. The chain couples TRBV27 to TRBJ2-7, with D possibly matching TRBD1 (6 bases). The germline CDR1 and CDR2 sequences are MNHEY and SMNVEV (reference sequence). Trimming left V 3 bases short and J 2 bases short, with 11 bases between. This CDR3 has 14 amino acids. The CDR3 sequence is CASSFGRGTYEQYF. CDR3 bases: TGTGCCAGCAGTTTTGGCAGGGGCACCTACGAGCAGTACTTC.

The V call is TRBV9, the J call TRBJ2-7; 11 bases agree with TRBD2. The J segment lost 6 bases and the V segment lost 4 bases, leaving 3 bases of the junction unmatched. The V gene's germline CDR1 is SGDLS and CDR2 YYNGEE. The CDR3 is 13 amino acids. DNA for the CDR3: TGTGCCAGCAGCTCCGGACTAGCGGGCGAGCAGTACTTC. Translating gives CASSSGLAGEQYF.

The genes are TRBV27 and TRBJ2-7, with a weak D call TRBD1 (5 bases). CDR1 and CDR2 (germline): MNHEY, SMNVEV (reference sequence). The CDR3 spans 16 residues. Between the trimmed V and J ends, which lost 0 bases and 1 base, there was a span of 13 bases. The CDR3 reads CASSLSGRGRSYEQYF. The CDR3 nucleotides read TGTGCCAGCAGTTTATCGGGAAGGGGTAGGTCCTACGAGCAGTACTTC.

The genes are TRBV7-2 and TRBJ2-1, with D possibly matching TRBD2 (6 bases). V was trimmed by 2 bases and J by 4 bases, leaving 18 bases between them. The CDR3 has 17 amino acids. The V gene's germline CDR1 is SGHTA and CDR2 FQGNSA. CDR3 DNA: TGTGCCAGCAGCTTAAATTGGGCGGGATCTTTATACAATGAGCAGTTCTTC. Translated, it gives CASSLNWAGSLYNEQFF.

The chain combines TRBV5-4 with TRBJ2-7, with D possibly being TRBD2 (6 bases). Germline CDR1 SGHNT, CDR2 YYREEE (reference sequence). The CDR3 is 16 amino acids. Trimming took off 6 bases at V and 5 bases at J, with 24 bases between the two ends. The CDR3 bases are TGTGCCAGCACATCCCGGGGAGGCAGGGTTAGCGACGAGCAGTACTTC. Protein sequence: CASTSRGGRVSDEQYF.

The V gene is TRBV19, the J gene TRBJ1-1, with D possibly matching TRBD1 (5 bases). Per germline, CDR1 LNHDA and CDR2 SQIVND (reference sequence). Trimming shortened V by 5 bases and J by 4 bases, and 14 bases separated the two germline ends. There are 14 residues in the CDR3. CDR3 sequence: CASSLRVEGTEAFF. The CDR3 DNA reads TGTGCCAGTAGTCTCAGGGTAGAAGGCACTGAAGCTTTCTTT.

The CDR3 region is CASSLGPGQAKLQYF. Here the CDR3 DNA reads TGCGCCAGCAGCCTCGGCCCGGGACAGGCGAAATTACAGTACTTC. The genes are TRBV4-1 and TRBJ2-7; 8 positions agree with TRBD1. V shed 4 bases, J shed 10 bases, and the junction held 15 bases outside the gene matches. The CDR3 spans 15 residues. Germline V gives CDR1 MGHRA, CDR2 YSYEKL.

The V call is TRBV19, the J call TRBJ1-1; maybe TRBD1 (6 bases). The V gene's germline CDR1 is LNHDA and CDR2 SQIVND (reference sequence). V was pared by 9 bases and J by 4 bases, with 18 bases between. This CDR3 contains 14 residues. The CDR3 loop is CASTGWGLGTEAFF. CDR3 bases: TGTGCCAGCACAGGGTGGGGCCTCGGCACTGAAGCTTTCTTT.

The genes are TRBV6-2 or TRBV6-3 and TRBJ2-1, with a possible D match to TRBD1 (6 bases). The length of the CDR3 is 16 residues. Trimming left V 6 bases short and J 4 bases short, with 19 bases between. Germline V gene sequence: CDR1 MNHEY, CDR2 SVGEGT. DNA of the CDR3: TGTGCCAGCAGCTCCGGACAGAGAACACCTTACAATGAGCAGTTCTTC. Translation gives CASSSGQRTPYNEQFF.

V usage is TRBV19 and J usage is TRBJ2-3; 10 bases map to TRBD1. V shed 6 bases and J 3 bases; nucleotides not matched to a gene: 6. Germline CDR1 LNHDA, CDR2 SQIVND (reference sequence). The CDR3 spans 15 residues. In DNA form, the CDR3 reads TGTGCCAGTAGCCTCCGGGACAGGGGTACAGATACGCAGTATTTT. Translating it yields CASSLRDRGTDTQYF. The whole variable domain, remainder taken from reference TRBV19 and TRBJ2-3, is DGGITQSPKYLFRKEGQNVTLSCEQNLNHDAMYWYRQDPGQGLRLIYYSQIVNDFQKGDIAEGYSVSREKKESFPLTVTSAQKNPTAFYLCASSLRDRGTDTQYFGPGTRLTVL.

The CDR3 DNA reads as TGTGCCAGCAGCTCCTTTAAAGCAGGCTATGAAAACTATGGCTACACCTTC. Encoded protein: CASSSFKAGYENYGYTF. The chain joins TRBV7-8 to TRBJ1-2; no clear D gene. CDR1 and CDR2 from the germline V gene are SGHVS and FQNEAQ. Trimming left V 4 bases short and J 2 bases short, with 20 bases between. This CDR3 region has 17 residues.

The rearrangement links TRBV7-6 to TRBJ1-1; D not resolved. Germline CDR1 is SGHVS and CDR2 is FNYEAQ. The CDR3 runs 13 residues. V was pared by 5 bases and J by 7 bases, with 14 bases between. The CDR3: CASSQVREGEAFF. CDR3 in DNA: TGTGCCAGCAGCCAGGTTAGGGAGGGTGAAGCTTTCTTT.

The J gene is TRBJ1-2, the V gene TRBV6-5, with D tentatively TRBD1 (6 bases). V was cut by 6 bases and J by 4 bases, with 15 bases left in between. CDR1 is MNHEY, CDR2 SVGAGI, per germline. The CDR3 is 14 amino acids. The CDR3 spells CASRRGPDFYGYTF. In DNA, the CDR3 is TGTGCCAGCAGGCGGGGGCCTGATTTCTATGGCTACACCTTC.

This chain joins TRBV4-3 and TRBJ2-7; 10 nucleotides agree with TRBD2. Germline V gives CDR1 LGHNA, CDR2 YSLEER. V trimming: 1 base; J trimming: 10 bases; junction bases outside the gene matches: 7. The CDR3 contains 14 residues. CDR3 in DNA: TGCGCCAGCAGCCAAGGTCTAGCGGGAGAGAGACAGTACTTC. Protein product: CASSQGLAGERQYF.

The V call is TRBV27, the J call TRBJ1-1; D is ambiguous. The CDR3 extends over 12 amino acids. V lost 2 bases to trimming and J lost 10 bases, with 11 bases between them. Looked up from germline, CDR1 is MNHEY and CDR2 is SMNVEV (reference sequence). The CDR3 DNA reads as TGTGCCAGCAGTTTAGGTAGAAGTCGAGCTTTCTTT. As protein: CASSLGRSRAFF.

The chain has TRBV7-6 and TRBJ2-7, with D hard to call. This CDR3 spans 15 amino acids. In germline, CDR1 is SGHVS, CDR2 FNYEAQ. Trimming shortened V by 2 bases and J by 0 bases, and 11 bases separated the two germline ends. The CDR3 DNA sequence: TGTGCCAGCAGCTTAAAACTCCACAGCTCCTACGAGCAGTACTTC. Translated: CASSLKLHSSYEQYF.